These 10 T cell receptor beta chains came from one sample sequenced in a study of blood T cells in healthy people across ages. The use of a sample-barcoded 5' primer and a J-beta primer mix characterized a second PCR of about 7 to 12 cycles. Each CDR3 protein gets one entry after TCRdb re-called the 5' RACE reads with MiXCR. The sample contains approximately 1.5 million distinct CDR3 sequences, approximately 43% of which appear only once. Sequenced material: blood. All receptors derive from a woman between 18 and 29 years old in good health.

In this sample, this clonotype turned up a few times. For the CDR3, the DNA is TGTGCCAGCAAACCCACACCTGCTCTCATCCCCCTCTACGAGCAGTACTTC. Translation: CASKPTPALIPLYEQYF. The genes are TRBV27 and TRBJ2-7; the D is unclear. Trimming pared 7 bases from V and 3 bases from J, leaving 25 bases between. Germline values: CDR1 MNHEY, CDR2 SMNVEV (reference sequence). CDR3 size: 17 residues.

This clonotype was picked up a small number of times. CDR3 nucleotide sequence: TGTGCCAGCAGCTCAGGGGGCACGGCGGGTACGCAGTATTTT. Translated: CASSSGGTAGTQYF. The gene calls are TRBV7-3 and TRBJ2-3, with 8 bases matching TRBD1. The V gene end was trimmed by 4 bases and the J gene end by 8 bases; junction bases not matched to a gene: 8. This CDR3 spans 14 amino acids. CDR1 SGHTA and CDR2 FQGTGA come from the germline V gene.

This clonotype appeared a few times. The rearrangement links TRBV20-1 to TRBJ1-2; no reliable D call. The CDR3 length is 14 residues. The V end was cut by 3 bases, the J end by 8 bases, with 19 bases between. The germline V gene encodes CDR1 DFQATT and CDR2 SNEGSKA (reference sequence). CDR3 sequence: CSASVHEARLGYTF. CDR3 DNA: TGCAGTGCTAGCGTTCATGAGGCCAGGCTGGGCTACACCTTC.

This chain links TRBV6-5 with TRBJ2-5; D is undetermined. The DNA end is more similar to TRBJ2-7, so the J call may be wrong. CDR1 is MNHEY and CDR2 is SVGAGI in the germline V gene. There are 14 residues in the CDR3. In DNA form, the CDR3 reads TGTGCCAGCAGGCCGAACTGGATTCCCTACGAGCAGTACTTC. It encodes CASRPNWIPYEQYF.

This clonotype showed up just a few times. This rearrangement joins TRBV29-1 to TRBJ2-3; D is undetermined. Trimming removed 1 base at V and 0 bases at J, with 8 bases between. Germline V gene data show CDR1 as SQVTM and CDR2 as ANQGSEA. The CDR3 has 14 amino acids. The CDR3 sequence: CSVEGGLSTDTQYF. CDR3 nucleotide sequence: TGCAGCGTTGAAGGGGGTCTCAGCACAGATACGCAGTATTTT.

This clonotype was picked up a small number of times. This chain joins TRBV20-1 and TRBJ2-2; no clear D gene. The CDR3 has 13 residues. Germline CDR1 DFQATT, CDR2 SNEGSKA (reference sequence). V was clipped by 3 bases and J by 4 bases, with 9 bases between them. The CDR3 loop is CSASLVVTGELFF. Here the CDR3 DNA reads TGCAGTGCTAGTTTGGTCGTCACCGGGGAGCTGTTTTTT.

This clonotype has a handful of counts. The junction does not match germline at one end; this may be a read error. This chain connects TRBV13 to TRBJ1-1; D may be TRBD1 (6 bases). The CDR3 loop spans 15 amino acids. Germline CDR1 is PRHDT and CDR2 is FYEKMQ (reference sequence). In nucleotides, the CDR3 is TGTGCCAGCAGCTTAGGCGGTGGGGGGGCGACTGAAGTTTTCTTT. Its protein is CASSLGGGGATEVFF.

In this sample, this clonotype turned up a few times. The rearrangement joins TRBV19 to TRBJ2-5; TRBD1 matches 8 bases. TRBJ2-7 explains the end of the DNA better; the J call may be wrong. CDR1 and CDR2 (germline): LNHDA, SQIVND (reference sequence). The CDR3 contains 12 residues. This chain's CDR3 is CASRDRDHEQYF. The CDR3 DNA sequence: TGTGCCAGTAGGGACAGGGACCACGAGCAGTACTTC.

This clonotype occurred a few times. This chain connects TRBV10-3 to TRBJ2-5; 9 nucleotides align to TRBD1. Germline CDR1 and CDR2: ENHRY and SYGVKD. The CDR3 spans 16 residues. Trimming cost V 10 bases and J 7 bases; bases outside gene matches: 19. The CDR3 nucleotides read TGTGCCACCCGAAGTTTAGGACAGGGGTGGTTGGGGACCCAGTACTTC. This gives the protein CATRSLGQGWLGTQYF.

This chain uses TRBV7-2 with TRBJ2-1, with 10 bases lining up with TRBD2. The ends lost 2 bases at V and 5 bases at J; junction bases unmatched: 3. The CDR3 length is 15 residues. Looked up from germline, CDR1 is SGHTA and CDR2 is FQGNSA. The CDR3 sequence is CASSLSGGAHNEQFF. CDR3 nucleotides: TGTGCCAGCAGCTTAAGCGGGGGGGCCCACAATGAGCAGTTCTTC.